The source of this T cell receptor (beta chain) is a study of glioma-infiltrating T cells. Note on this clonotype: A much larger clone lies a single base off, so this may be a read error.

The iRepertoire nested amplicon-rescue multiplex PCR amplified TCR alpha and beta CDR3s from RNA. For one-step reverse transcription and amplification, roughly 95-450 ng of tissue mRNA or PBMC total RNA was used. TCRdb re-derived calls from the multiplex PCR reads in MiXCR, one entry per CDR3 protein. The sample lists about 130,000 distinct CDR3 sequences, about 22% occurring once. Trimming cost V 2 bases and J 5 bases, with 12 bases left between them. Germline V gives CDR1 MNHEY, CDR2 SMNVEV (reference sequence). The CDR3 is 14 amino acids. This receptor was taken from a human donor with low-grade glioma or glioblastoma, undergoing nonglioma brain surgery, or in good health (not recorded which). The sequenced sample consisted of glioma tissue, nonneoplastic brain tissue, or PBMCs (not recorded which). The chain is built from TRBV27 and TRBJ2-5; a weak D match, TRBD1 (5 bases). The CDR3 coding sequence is TGTGCCAGCAGTTTAGACCCCCCAGGGGAGACCCAGTACTTC. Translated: CASSLDPPGETQYF.